Detailed here is one TCR beta chain. Its antigen is undetermined. These data originate in a study of tumor-infiltrating lymphocytes in localized non-small cell lung cancer. Points from the study as a whole: Tumors had more T cell infiltration than uninvolved lung, per TCRbeta sequencing and CD3 counts. TCR sequencing covered a subset of patients with enough tissue. Different pieces of the same tissue were used for each assay.

The CDR3 has 14 residues. CDR1 and CDR2 (germline): SGDLS, YYNGEE. Losses at the gene ends were 3 bases for V and 8 bases for J; bases not matched to a gene: 10. Sequencing used immunoSEQ multiplex PCR; TCRdb keeps in-frame clones, though not all of them. The sample consists of more than 15,000 clones, 55% to 70% of them appearing once. Sample: lung tumor tissue. The V and J genes are TRBV9 and TRBJ1-2; 7 nucleotides align to TRBD1. This TCR derives from a human donor with non-small cell lung cancer. In DNA, the CDR3 is TGTGCCAGCAGCGCAGGGGGAGTCCGTCTGGGCTACACCTTC. Its translation: CASSAGGVRLGYTF.